This T cell receptor (beta chain) stems from a study of T cells after yellow fever vaccination. This clonotype was counted ten times or more. Its antigen is as yet unknown. Germline lookup yields CDR1 MDHEN and CDR2 SYDVKM. The CDR3 has 12 residues. Deletions cut 6 bases from V and 5 bases from J, with 8 bases between. The study's findings and limits: FACS-sorted repertoires could contain abundant clonotypes contaminating from the bulk population. Clonotypes appearing in both CD4 and CD8 compartments existed, and their share was small. Peaking faster, on day 5 versus 15, the secondary response was nonetheless weaker.

Universal primer sites and UMIs were introduced during 5'RACE template-switching synthesis of TCR cDNA. TCRdb fed the 5' RACE reads into MiXCR, producing one record per CDR3 protein. The sample lists around 260,000 distinct CDR3 sequences, approximately 5.2% seen once, with roughly 3.4% in the top ten. The receptor comes from a man aged 18 to 29 who received the YFV17D yellow fever vaccine. Sample: CD4+ T cells sorted from PBMCs, taken on the day of the yellow fever booster vaccination. This chain links TRBV28 with TRBJ2-1; TRBD1 is a possible D gene (6 bases). The CDR3 sequence is CASRDRHNEQFF. The CDR3 bases are TGTGCCAGCAGGGACAGACACAATGAGCAGTTCTTC.